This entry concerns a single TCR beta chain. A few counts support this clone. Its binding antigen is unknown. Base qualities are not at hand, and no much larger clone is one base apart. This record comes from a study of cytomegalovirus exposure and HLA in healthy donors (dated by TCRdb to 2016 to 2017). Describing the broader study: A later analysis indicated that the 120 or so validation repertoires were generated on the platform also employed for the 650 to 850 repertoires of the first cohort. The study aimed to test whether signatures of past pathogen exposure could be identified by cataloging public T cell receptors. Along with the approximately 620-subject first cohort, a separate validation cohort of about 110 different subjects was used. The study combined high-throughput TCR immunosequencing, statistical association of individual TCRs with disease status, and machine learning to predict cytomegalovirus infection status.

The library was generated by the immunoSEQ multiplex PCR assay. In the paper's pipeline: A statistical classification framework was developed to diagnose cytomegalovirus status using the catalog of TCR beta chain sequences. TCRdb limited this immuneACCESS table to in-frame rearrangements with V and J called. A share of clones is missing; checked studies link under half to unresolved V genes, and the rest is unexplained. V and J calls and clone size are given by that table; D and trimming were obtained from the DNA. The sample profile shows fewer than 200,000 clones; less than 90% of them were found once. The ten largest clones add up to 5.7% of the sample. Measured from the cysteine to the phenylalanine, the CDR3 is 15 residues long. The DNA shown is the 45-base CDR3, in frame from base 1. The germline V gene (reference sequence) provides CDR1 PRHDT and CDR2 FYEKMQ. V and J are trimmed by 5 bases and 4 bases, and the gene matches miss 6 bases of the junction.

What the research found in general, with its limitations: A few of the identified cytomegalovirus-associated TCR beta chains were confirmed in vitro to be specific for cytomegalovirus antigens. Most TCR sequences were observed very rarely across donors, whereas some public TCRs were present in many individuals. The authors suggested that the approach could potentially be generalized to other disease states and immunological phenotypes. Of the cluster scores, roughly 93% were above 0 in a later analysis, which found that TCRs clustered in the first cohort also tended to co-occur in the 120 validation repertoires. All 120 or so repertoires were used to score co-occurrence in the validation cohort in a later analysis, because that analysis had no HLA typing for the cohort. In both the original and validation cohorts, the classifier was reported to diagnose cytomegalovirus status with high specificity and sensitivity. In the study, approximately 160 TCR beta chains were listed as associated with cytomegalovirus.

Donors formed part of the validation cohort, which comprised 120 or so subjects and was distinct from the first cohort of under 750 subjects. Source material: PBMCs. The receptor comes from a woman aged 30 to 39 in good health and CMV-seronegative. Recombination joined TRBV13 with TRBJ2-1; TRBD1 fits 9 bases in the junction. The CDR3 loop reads CASSPTGGQYNEQFF. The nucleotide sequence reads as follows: TGTGCCAGCAGCCCGACAGGGGGTCAATACAATGAGCAGTTCTTC.